A single sample is the source of the 10 T cell receptor beta chains below, sequenced in a study of CD8+ T cells in alopecia areata. After isolation, RNA underwent reverse transcription to generate cDNA as the sequencing template. Profiled with immunoSEQ multiplex PCR; TCRdb holds only in-frame clones, not every one. This table holds 130,000 to 150,000 clones, about 51% found once. The source material was CD4+ T cells sorted from blood, sampled at week 0. The receptors stem from a human donor with alopecia areata.

This clone was counted only a few times. V is TRBV2 and J is TRBJ1-2, with unresolved D. Germline V gene data show CDR1 as SNHLY and CDR2 as FYNNEI. The CDR3 spans 11 residues. V lost 4 bases to trimming and J lost 4 bases, with 4 bases between them. CDR3 sequence reads: CASSVSYGYTF. The CDR3 nucleotides read TGTGCCAGCAGTGTGAGCTATGGCTACACCTTC.

The rearrangement joins TRBV29-1 to TRBJ1-2, with D possibly TRBD1 on 5 matching bases. The CDR3 totals 12 residues. The V gene lost 4 bases and the J gene lost 7 bases, with 13 bases spanning the gap. Germline V gives CDR1 SQVTM, CDR2 ANQGSEA. CDR3 in amino acids: CSVGTGSAGYTF. In DNA form, the CDR3 reads TGCAGCGTTGGAACAGGTTCGGCTGGCTACACCTTC.

This chain connects TRBV4-2 to TRBJ2-2, with D unresolved. The CDR3 runs 15 residues. Trimming took off 0 bases at V and 2 bases at J, with 7 bases between the two ends. CDR1 and CDR2 (germline): LGHNA, YNFKEQ. CDR3: CASSQDGPNTGELFF. The DNA of the CDR3 is TGTGCCAGCAGCCAAGATGGTCCAAACACCGGGGAGCTGTTTTTT.

This clone was seen a few times. This chain links TRBV28 with TRBJ2-3; D remains ambiguous. The germline V gene encodes CDR1 MDHEN and CDR2 SYDVKM. The CDR3 covers 12 residues. Trimming cost V 6 bases and J 2 bases, with 6 bases left between them. CDR3 region: CASSSPTDTQYF. In DNA form, the CDR3 reads TGTGCCAGCAGCTCCCCCACAGATACGCAGTATTTT.

The sample holds one count of this clone. The rearrangement joins TRBV2 to TRBJ1-1; possible D gene TRBD1, 5 bases. This CDR3 comprises 13 residues. Germline CDR1 and CDR2: SNHLY and FYNNEI. Deletions cut 9 bases from V and 5 bases from J, with 16 bases between. CDR3 residues: CARMTVMGTEAFF. CDR3 bases: TGTGCCAGGATGACAGTGATGGGGACTGAAGCTTTCTTT.

The chain couples TRBV29-1 to TRBJ1-2, with D possibly matching TRBD1 (6 bases). Germline CDR1 and CDR2: SQVTM and ANQGSEA. Trimming took 4 bases from V and 4 from J, leaving 16 bases between them. The CDR3 consists of 14 residues. The CDR3 DNA sequence: TGCAGCGTTGTGAGACAGGAAGAGGGCTATGGCTACACCTTC. This encodes CSVVRQEEGYGYTF.

The sample holds a few counts of this clone. CDR3 region: CASSLASGIVDTQYF. CDR3 in DNA: TGCGCCAGCAGCTTGGCTAGCGGGATTGTAGATACGCAGTATTTT. This chain joins TRBV5-1 and TRBJ2-3, with 9 bases that match TRBD2. The CDR3 sequence is 15 residues long. After removal of 0 bases from V and 5 bases from J, the junction contained 4 bases not matched to a gene. Germline assignment: CDR1 SGHRS and CDR2 YFSETQ.

The chain employs TRBV7-2 and TRBJ1-5; D remains ambiguous. The CDR3 has 13 amino acids. Germline values: CDR1 SGHTA, CDR2 FQGNSA. V lost 3 bases to trimming and J lost 9 bases, with 12 bases between them. The CDR3 bases are TGTGCCAGCAGCTTGGATCCCCGGGCGCCCCAGCATTTT. Translated: CASSLDPRAPQHF.

CDR3 coding DNA: TGCGCCAGCAGCTATGGGGACAGGGAGTACGAGCAGTACTTC. Its translation is CASSYGDREYEQYF. The chain recombines TRBV5-1 with TRBJ2-7; 9 bases line up with TRBD1. V lost 3 bases to trimming and J lost 4 bases; unmatched junction nucleotides: 5. The CDR3 loop spans 14 amino acids. Per the germline V gene, CDR1 is SGHRS and CDR2 is YFSETQ.

This clone was seen a handful of times. The DNA of the CDR3 is TGCGCCAGCAGCTCCGGACAGGGGACGGGCGAGCAGTACTTC. Translation: CASSSGQGTGEQYF. The genes are TRBV5-1 and TRBJ2-7; 9 positions agree with TRBD1. The germline CDR1 and CDR2 sequences are SGHRS and YFSETQ. V shed 3 bases and J 6 bases; nucleotides not matched to a gene: 7. This CDR3 contains 14 residues.